This section outlines one T cell receptor (beta chain) sequence together with its context. Its antigen is as yet unknown. The data derive from a study of cytomegalovirus exposure and HLA in healthy donors. In the study overall: Prior work identified around 100 million unique TCR beta sequences in 190 million or so T cells. Findings of the study overall: There were some V segments, including TRBV6-2 and TRBV6-3, excluded as indistinguishable. In a later analysis, TCR beta V- and J-gene trimming was associated with a missense DCLRE1C variant. A few chains tied to CMV proved CMV antigen-specific in vitro.

It was with 60 Vbeta and 13 Jbeta primers that the PCR ran. Some clones are missing from TCRdb's copy, which holds only in-frame ones; the method was immunoSEQ multiplex PCR. Among 120,000 or so clones, 70% to 80% were seen once, and the ten largest hold about 8.3%. Germline values: CDR1 GTSNPN, CDR2 SVGIG (reference sequence). V gave up 4 bases and J gave up 8 bases, with 11 bases separating them. The CDR3 is 11 amino acids. The chain carries TRBV30 and TRBJ1-2; a possible D gene is TRBD1 (6 bases). Sequenced sample: PBMCs. The receptor was isolated from a woman aged 50 to 65 in good health and CMV-seropositive. The CDR3: CAWTDSRGYTF. CDR3 sequence (DNA): TGTGCCTGGACGGACAGTAGAGGCTACACCTTC.